The 17 T cell receptor beta chains listed next were all sequenced from one sample in a study of blood T cell repertoires in COVID-19. Libraries were prepared by immunoSEQ multiplex PCR; TCRdb keeps only in-frame clonotypes and omits some of them. Among roughly 200,000 clones listed, roughly 80% were seen once. Source material: peripheral blood. The receptors shown here come from a middle-aged man who had recovered from COVID-19.

V and J are TRBV11-3 and TRBJ2-2; perhaps TRBD2 as D (6 bases). Germline CDR1 reads SGHNT; CDR2 reads YENEEA. V lost 5 bases, J lost 5 bases, and 12 bases lay in between. This CDR3 is 14 amino acids long. CDR3 region: CASSRDSRTGELFF. CDR3 coding DNA: TGTGCCAGCAGCAGGGACTCACGAACCGGGGAGCTGTTTTTT.

J is TRBJ2-7 and V is TRBV29-1, with D possibly matching TRBD1 (5 bases). The CDR3 runs 12 residues. Deletions cut 4 bases from V and 4 bases from J, with 11 bases between. The germline CDR1 and CDR2 sequences are SQVTM and ANQGSEA. The chain's CDR3 is CSVGQGDYEQYF. The CDR3 DNA sequence: TGCAGCGTTGGCCAGGGCGATTACGAGCAGTACTTC.

The chain carries TRBV6-5 and TRBJ1-5, with D perhaps TRBD1 (6 bases). There are 14 residues in the CDR3. Trimming pared 6 bases from V and 3 bases from J, leaving 12 bases between. CDR1 is MNHEY, CDR2 SVGAGI, per germline. CDR3 sequence reads: CASRLDRHNQPQHF. As DNA, the CDR3 is TGTGCCAGCAGACTAGACAGGCACAATCAGCCCCAGCATTTT.

This clone was seen only a few times. The genes are TRBV27 and TRBJ2-6; a weak D match, TRBD1 (5 bases). The germline V gene has CDR1 MNHEY and CDR2 SMNVEV (reference sequence). This CDR3 is built from 15 residues. V was cut by 5 bases and J by 2 bases, with 10 bases left in between. The CDR3 coding sequence is TGTGCCAGCAGTCCAAGGGGTGCTGGGGCCAACGTCCTGACTTTC. Translation gives CASSPRGAGANVLTF.

V is TRBV30 and J is TRBJ2-6; 8 bases are shared with TRBD2. Trimming cost V 1 base and J 4 bases; bases outside gene matches: 15. Germline CDR1 is GTSNPN and CDR2 is SVGIG (reference sequence). The CDR3 is 19 amino acids. CDR3 DNA sequence: TGTGCCTGGAGTGGGGTCAGCGGGAGCGACTCATCCGGGGCCAACGTCCTGACTTTC. It is translated as CAWSGVSGSDSSGANVLTF.

This clone was counted once. The J gene is TRBJ2-1, the V gene TRBV7-9; 11 bases match TRBD2. The CDR3 has 16 residues. CDR1 and CDR2 from the germline V gene are SEHNR and FQNEAQ (reference sequence). After removal of 2 bases from V and 3 bases from J, the junction contained 3 bases not matched to a gene. DNA of the CDR3: TGTGCCAGCAGCTTATTAGCGGGAGGGCGCTACAATGAGCAGTTCTTC. Protein sequence: CASSLLAGGRYNEQFF.

This clone was found a few times. The chain employs TRBV7-6 and TRBJ2-2, with TRBD2 as a possible D gene (5 bases). Germline-derived CDR1 and CDR2 are SGHVS and FNYEAQ. V lost 5 bases, J lost 4 bases, and 14 bases lay in between. The CDR3 covers 15 residues. CDR3 DNA sequence: TGTGCCAGCAGCGACTGGAGGCTCTCCACCGGGGAGCTGTTTTTT. It encodes CASSDWRLSTGELFF.

The chain combines TRBV7-6 with TRBJ2-2; 10 bases are a match to TRBD2. The CDR3 extends over 19 amino acids. Germline V gene data show CDR1 as SGHVS and CDR2 as FNYEAQ. Losses at the gene ends were 2 bases for V and 1 base for J; bases not matched to a gene: 10. The CDR3 nucleotides are TGTGCCAGCAGCTTACCCCTGGCGGTAGCGGGAGGGAACACCGGGGAGCTGTTTTTT. It encodes CASSLPLAVAGGNTGELFF. Looking up the rest from reference TRBV7-6 and TRBJ2-2 gives the full variable domain: GAGVSQSPRYKVTKRGQDVALRCDPISGHVSLYWYRQALGQGPEFLTYFNYEAQQDKSGLPNDRFSAERPEGSISTLTIQRTEQRDSAMYRCASSLPLAVAGGNTGELFFGEGSRLTVL.

This clone appeared once. V and J are TRBV15 and TRBJ1-5, with D possibly TRBD1 on 5 matching bases. Germline-derived CDR1 and CDR2 are LNHNV and YYDKDF (reference sequence). The ends were cut back, 3 bases at V and 6 bases at J, with 12 bases in the middle. The CDR3 spans 14 residues. The CDR3 loop is CATSRGGGGQPQHF. CDR3 DNA: TGTGCCACCAGCAGGGGGGGTGGGGGTCAGCCCCAGCATTTT.

The chain carries TRBV21-1 and TRBJ1-3; TRBD1 is taken as the D call from the table, unchecked against the DNA. TRBV21-1 is deemed a pseudogene. The CDR3 contains 16 residues. The CDR3 loop reads CASSNLGQGPGNTIYF. CDR3 nucleotides: TGTGCCAGCAGCAACCTCGGACAGGGCCCTGGAAACACCATATATTTT.

The rearrangement uses TRBV15 and TRBJ2-7, with TRBD2 identical over 7 bases. V shed 0 bases, J shed 4 bases, and the junction held 9 bases outside the gene matches. This CDR3 is built from 16 residues. The V gene's germline CDR1 is LNHNV and CDR2 YYDKDF (reference sequence). CDR3 sequence (DNA): TGTGCCACCAGCAGAGATACGCGGGAGCTTAGGTACGAGCAGTACTTC. Amino acids: CATSRDTRELRYEQYF. Looking up the rest from reference TRBV15 and TRBJ2-7 gives the full variable domain: DAMVIQNPRYQVTQFGKPVTLSCSQTLNHNVMYWYQQKSSQAPKLLFHYYDKDFNNEADTPDNFQSRRPNTSFCFLDIRSPGLGDTAMYLCATSRDTRELRYEQYFGPGTRLTVT.

The rearrangement links TRBV28 to TRBJ2-1, with a tentative D call TRBD2 (6 bases). V dropped 5 bases and J dropped 10 bases, with 18 bases sitting between them. CDR1 is MDHEN, CDR2 SYDVKM, per germline. This CDR3 region has 14 residues. The CDR3 spells CASSPTTRGREQFF. The CDR3 DNA reads TGTGCCAGCAGTCCTACGACTAGAGGGCGGGAGCAGTTCTTC.

V is TRBV27 and J is TRBJ1-1, with 7 bases lining up with TRBD1. Trimming cost V 0 bases and J 13 bases; bases outside gene matches: 11. The CDR3 is 14 residues long. Germline CDR1 and CDR2: MNHEY and SMNVEV (reference sequence). This CDR3 reads CASSLSRGPFGVFF. For the CDR3, the DNA is TGTGCCAGCAGTTTATCGAGGGGGCCTTTCGGAGTTTTCTTT.

The chain carries TRBV11-2 and TRBJ2-7, with no clear D. The germline V gene has CDR1 SGHAT and CDR2 FQNNGV. CDR3 length equals 15 residues. Trimming stripped 5 bases from V and 3 bases from J, with 17 bases between. CDR3: CASSPISGPGYEQYF. CDR3 nucleotide sequence: TGTGCCAGCAGCCCTATCAGTGGGCCCGGCTACGAGCAGTACTTC. The entire variable domain, with the rest obtained from reference TRBV11-2 and TRBJ2-7, is as follows: EAGVAQSPRYKIIEKRQSVAFWCNPISGHATLYWYQQILGQGPKLLIQFQNNGVVDDSQLPKDRFSAERLKGVDSTLKIQPAKLEDSAVYLCASSPISGPGYEQYFGPGTRLTVT.

The chain uses TRBV2 and TRBJ2-5; 7 bases line up with TRBD2. V trimming: 4 bases; J trimming: 5 bases; junction bases outside the gene matches: 4. The CDR3 is made up of 13 amino acids. CDR1 and CDR2 from the germline V gene are SNHLY and FYNNEI. DNA of the CDR3: TGTGCCAGCAGTGTGGGAGGGTGGGAGACCCAGTACTTC. It translates to CASSVGGWETQYF. The whole variable domain, filled in from reference TRBV2 and TRBJ2-5, reads EPEVTQTPSHQVTQMGQEVILRCVPISNHLYFYWYRQILGQKVEFLVSFYNNEISEKSEIFDDQFSVERPDGSNFTLKIRSTKLEDSAMYFCASSVGGWETQYFGPGTRLLVL.

This chain joins TRBV24-1 and TRBJ2-7; D unclear. Germline CDR1 KGHDR, CDR2 SFDVKD. The CDR3 is 9 residues long. V lost 9 bases, J lost 9 bases, and 8 bases lay in between. The CDR3 coding sequence is TGTGCCACCCTCTCCGGGCAGTACTTC. This gives the protein CATLSGQYF.

This chain links TRBV18 with TRBJ2-5; TRBD2 might be the D (6 bases). Trimming removed 3 bases at V and 5 bases at J, with 13 bases between. Germline CDR1 KGHSH, CDR2 LQKENI. The CDR3 loop spans 14 amino acids. CDR3 in DNA: TGTGCCAGCTCACCCTACCCCGCGGGGGAGACCCAGTACTTC. It translates to CASSPYPAGETQYF.